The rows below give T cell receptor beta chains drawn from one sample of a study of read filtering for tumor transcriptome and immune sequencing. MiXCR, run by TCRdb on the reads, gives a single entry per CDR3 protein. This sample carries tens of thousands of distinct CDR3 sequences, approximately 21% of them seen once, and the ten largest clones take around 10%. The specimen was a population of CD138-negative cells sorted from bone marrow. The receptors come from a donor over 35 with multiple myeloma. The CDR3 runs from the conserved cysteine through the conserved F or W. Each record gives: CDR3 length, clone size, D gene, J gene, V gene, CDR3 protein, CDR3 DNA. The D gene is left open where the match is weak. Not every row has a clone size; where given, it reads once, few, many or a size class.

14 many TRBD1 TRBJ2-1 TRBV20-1 CSAVYTGGVNEQFF TGCAGTGCCGTTTACACAGGGGGCGTGAATGAGCAGTTCTTC
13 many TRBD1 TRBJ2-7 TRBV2 CASSPGQIYEQYF TGTGCCAGCAGCCCGGGACAGATCTACGAGCAGTACTTC
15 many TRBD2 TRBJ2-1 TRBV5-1 CASSLLAGGDNEQFF TGCGCCAGCAGCTTGTTAGCGGGGGGAGACAATGAGCAGTTCTTC
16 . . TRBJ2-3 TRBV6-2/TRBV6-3 CASRHTGIGSDNTQYF TGTGCCAGCAGGCATACAGGGATCGGTAGTGATAATACGCAGTATTTT
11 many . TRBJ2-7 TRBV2 CASSNTGHRYF TGTGCCAGCAGTAATACGGGCCACCGGTACTTC
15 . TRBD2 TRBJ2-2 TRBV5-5 CASSLAGGDTGELFF TGTGCCAGCAGCTTGGCCGGGGGGGACACCGGGGAGCTGTTTTTT
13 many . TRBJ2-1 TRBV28 CASRFLDAQKIFF TGTGCCAGCAGGTTCTTAGATGCGCAAAAAATTTTCTTC
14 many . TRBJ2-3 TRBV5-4 CASSLETGTDTQYF TGTGCCAGCAGCTTGGAGACTGGCACAGATACGCAGTATTTT
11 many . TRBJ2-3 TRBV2 CASSLGQGQYF TGTGCCAGCAGCCTCGGACAAGGGCAGTATTTT
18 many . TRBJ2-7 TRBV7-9 CASSSPGGGGMTSYEQYF TGTGCCAGCAGCTCGCCCGGGGGAGGGGGAATGACGTCCTACGAGCAGTACTTC